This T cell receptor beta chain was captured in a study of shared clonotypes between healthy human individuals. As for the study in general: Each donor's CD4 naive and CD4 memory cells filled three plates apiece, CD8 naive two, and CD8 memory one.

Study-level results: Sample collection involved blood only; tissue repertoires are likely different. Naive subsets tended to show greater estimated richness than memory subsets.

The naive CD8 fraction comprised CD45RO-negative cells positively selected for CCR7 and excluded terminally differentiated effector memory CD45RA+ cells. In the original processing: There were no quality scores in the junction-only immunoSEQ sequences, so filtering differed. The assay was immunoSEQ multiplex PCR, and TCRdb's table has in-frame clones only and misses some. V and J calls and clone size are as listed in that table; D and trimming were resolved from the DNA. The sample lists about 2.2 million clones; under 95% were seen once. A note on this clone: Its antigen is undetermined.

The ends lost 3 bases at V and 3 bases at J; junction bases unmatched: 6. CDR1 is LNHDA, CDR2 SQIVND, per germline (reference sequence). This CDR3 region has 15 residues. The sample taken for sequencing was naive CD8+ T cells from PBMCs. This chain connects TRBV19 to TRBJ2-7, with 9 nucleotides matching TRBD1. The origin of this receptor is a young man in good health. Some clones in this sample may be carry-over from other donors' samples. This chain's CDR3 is CASSIFPGQGYEQYF. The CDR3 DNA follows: TGTGCCAGTAGTATTTTTCCGGGACAGGGCTACGAGCAGTACTTC.